Below, 21 T cell receptor beta chains from the same sample are listed, as sequenced in a study of tumor-infiltrating lymphocytes in primary liver carcinoma. Priming with a constant-region primer yielded TCR beta cDNA from about 450 ng total RNA. ARM-PCR was slightly modified, and three nested multiplex PCR rounds with it gave rise to the TCR beta libraries. The opening two PCR rounds, 10 cycles each, paired TRBV1-TRBV30 forward primers with a C-beta reverse primer. In TCRdb, the multiplex PCR reads were re-called with MiXCR into one record per CDR3 protein. The sample has tens of thousands of distinct CDR3 sequences; approximately 70% are singletons. Co-extraction yielded RNA and DNA from roughly 20-30 mg of unsorted bulk tissue. Sequencing was carried out using liver tumor tissue from sampling region 1. As to subset: tumor region T1, superior pole. These receptors were obtained from a man aged 35 to 55 with primary liver carcinoma and hepatitis B virus infection.

Remarks on this clonotype: At one boundary the junction diverges from the germline segment, which might be a read error. The chain carries TRBV4-1 and TRBJ2-3, with 7 bases aligning to TRBD1. The CDR3 runs to 13 residues. The germline gives CDR1 MGHRA, CDR2 YSYEKL. The CDR3 reads CVSSQRGTDTQYF. CDR3 DNA sequence: TGCGTCAGCAGCCAGCGAGGGACAGATACACAGTATTTT.

A remark on this clonotype: Since a much larger clone is just one base distant, this may be a read error. V usage is TRBV30 and J usage is TRBJ2-1; D ambiguous. Between the trimmed V and J ends, which lost 6 bases and 10 bases, there was a span of 25 bases. Per the germline V gene, CDR1 is GTSNPN and CDR2 is SVGIG (reference sequence). The CDR3 consists of 15 residues. Here the CDR3 reads CACRAGGRVVREQFF. CDR3 bases: TGTGCCTGTAGAGCCGGCGGTCGGGTAGTCCGGGAGCAGTTCTTC.

Regarding this clonotype: One end of the junction does not line up with germline, which may come from a read error. The chain carries TRBV10-3 and TRBJ1-1; D is possibly TRBD1 (5 bases). The V gene's germline CDR1 is ENHRY and CDR2 SYGVKD. The CDR3 spans 14 residues. DNA for the CDR3: TGTGTCATCAGTGTTCAAAGGGCCGGGGCTGAAGCTTTATTT. Amino acids: CVISVQRAGAEALF.

With regard to this clonotype: At one end, the junction sequence differs from germline, possibly due to a read error. This sequence joins TRBV10-2 and TRBJ1-1, with D possibly being TRBD1 (6 bases). Germline assignment: CDR1 WSHSY and CDR2 SAAADI. CDR3 size: 13 residues. CDR3 DNA: TGCGCCAGCAGTCCGGGGGGGGCCACTGAGGCTTTCTTT. It yields the protein CASSPGGATEAFF.

About this clonotype: A single base separates this from a much larger clone, so it may be a read error. This chain joins TRBV7-9 and TRBJ1-4; D unresolved. The germline V gene encodes CDR1 SEHNR and CDR2 FQNEAQ (reference sequence). CDR3 size: 13 residues. CDR3 amino acids: CASSLGAGEILFF. The CDR3 DNA follows: TGTGCCAGCAGCTTAGGCGCCGGTGAAATACTGTTTTTT.

Comment on this clonotype: The junction departs from germline at one end; a sequencing error may be responsible. The rearrangement links TRBV6-5 to TRBJ2-7; D call uncertain. The CDR3 length is 12 residues. Germline V gene lookup returns CDR1 MNHEY and CDR2 SVGAGI. The CDR3 protein is CAGSNGLYEQYF. The CDR3 DNA reads TGTGCCGGCAGTAACGGGCTGTACGAGCAGTATTTC.

A note on this clonotype: An end of the junction differs from the germline gene, which may be a read error. V gene TRBV29-1 combines with J gene TRBJ1-2; D gene ambiguous. Germline loops: CDR1 SQVTM, CDR2 ANQGSEA. The CDR3 has 12 residues. The CDR3 nucleotides are TGCGGCGTTGGCCCCCCGCTCTATGGATACACCTTC. This gives the protein CGVGPPLYGYTF.

Details on this clonotype: This is likely a read error, given that the CDR3 carries no conserved phenylalanine or tryptophan at its end. The chain has TRBV28 and TRBJ1-5, with D uncertain. The V gene's germline CDR1 is MDHEN and CDR2 SYDVKM. The CDR3 is made up of 13 amino acids. CDR3 DNA: TGTGCTAGCAGTGGTCGGCGAGATCAGCCCCAGCATTTA. It codes for CASSGRRDQPQHL.

As for this clonotype: A read error may account for a junction end that differs from germline. The V gene is TRBV11-2, the J gene TRBJ2-7, with 14 bases aligning to TRBD2. The CDR3 extends over 18 amino acids. CDR1 and CDR2 from the germline V gene are SGHAT and FQNNGV. CDR3 nucleotide sequence: TGTGTCAGCAGCTTATCCATTGGACTAGCGGGAGGAGGGTACGTGCAGTACTTC. It encodes CVSSLSIGLAGGGYVQYF. Combining the CDR3 with reference TRBV11-2 and TRBJ2-7 gives the whole variable domain EAGVAQSPRYKIIEKRQSVAFWCNPISGHATLYWYQQILGQGPKLLIQFQNNGVVDDSQLPKDRFSAERLKGVDSTLKIQPAKLEDSAVYLCVSSLSIGLAGGGYVQYFGPGTRLTVT.

To note about this clonotype: One end of the junction fails to match germline, which may point to a read error. J is TRBJ2-2 and V is TRBV6-1; maybe TRBD2 (5 bases). The V gene's germline CDR1 is MNHNS and CDR2 SASEGT. This CDR3 contains 13 residues. The CDR3 DNA reads TGTGCCAGCAGTCCAAGCGGTACCGGGGAGTTGTTTTTT. It specifies CASSPSGTGELFF.

Note on this clonotype: The CDR3 end shows no conserved phenylalanine or tryptophan, and so a read error is likely. The rearrangement joins TRBV5-6 to TRBJ2-2, with D unclear. The V gene's germline CDR1 is SGHDT and CDR2 YYEEEE. The CDR3 loop spans 15 amino acids. V lost 0 bases and J lost 1, with 7 bases in between. The CDR3 sequence is CASSLVGRNTGELFL. CDR3 bases: TGTGCCAGCAGCTTGGTTGGCAGGAACACCGGGGAGCTGTTTCTA.

With regard to this clonotype: One end of the junction does not line up with germline, which may come from a read error. The J gene is TRBJ2-3, the V gene TRBV10-3, with TRBD2 matching 8 bases. The CDR3 extends over 15 amino acids. CDR1 and CDR2 (germline): ENHRY, SYGVKD. The CDR3 loop reads CAISERAGATDAQYF. Written as DNA, the CDR3 is TGCGCCATCAGTGAGAGAGCGGGAGCAACAGATGCGCAGTATTTT.

Regarding this clonotype: This may be a read error: a much more frequent sequence differs by one nucleotide. This chain links TRBV5-1 with TRBJ2-5; D is possibly TRBD1 or TRBD2 (5 bases each). Germline V gene data show CDR1 as SGHRS and CDR2 as YFSETQ. Trimming shortened V by 4 bases and J by 5 bases, and 12 bases separated the two germline ends. This CDR3 has 13 amino acids. CDR3 bases: TGCGCCAGCAGCGCACGGGGCTCGGAGACCCAGTACTTC. Protein product: CASSARGSETQYF.

Notes on this clonotype: This may be a read error: a much more frequent sequence differs by one nucleotide. The chain employs TRBV7-9 and TRBJ1-4, with unresolved D. Per the germline V gene, CDR1 is SEHNR and CDR2 is FQNEAQ (reference sequence). The CDR3 loop spans 13 amino acids. The V and J ends lost 1 base and 7 bases respectively, with 7 bases between them. This CDR3 reads CASSLGVGEKLFF. In nucleotides, the CDR3 is TGTGCCAGCAGCTTAGGCGTCGGTGAAAAACTGTTTTTT.

Only a few counts were recorded for this clonotype. This chain uses TRBV7-9 with TRBJ1-1; D is undetermined. Per germline, CDR1 SEHNR and CDR2 FQNEAQ (reference sequence). The CDR3 runs 12 residues. With 10 bases removed from V and 4 bases from J, the gap between germline ends came to 13 bases. In nucleotides, the CDR3 is TGTGCCAACACCCCCGGGAGCACTGAAGCTTTCTTT. Amino acids: CANTPGSTEAFF.

To note about this clonotype: A much larger clone is a single base away; this may be a read error. The CDR3 ends on some other residue instead of the conserved phenylalanine or tryptophan, so this is likely a read error. The chain couples TRBV28 to TRBJ2-1; 11 positions agree with TRBD2. The germline CDR1 and CDR2 sequences are MDHEN and SYDVKM. V shed 4 bases and J 3 bases; nucleotides not matched to a gene: 5. The CDR3 contains 16 residues. CDR3 nucleotide sequence: TGTGCCAGCAGTTCACTGACTAGCGGGAACTACAATGAGCAGTTCATC. Residues: CASSSLTSGNYNEQFI.

This clonotype was detected many times. This chain links TRBV7-9 with TRBJ2-3, with D perhaps TRBD1 or TRBD2 (6 bases each). Germline CDR1 is SEHNR and CDR2 is FQNEAQ (reference sequence). The CDR3 sequence is 14 residues long. Between the trimmed V and J ends, which lost 3 bases and 1 base, there was a span of 8 bases. CDR3 sequence: CASSLRGGTDTQYF. CDR3 coding DNA: TGTGCCAGCAGCTTGAGGGGGGGCACAGATACGCAGTATTTT.

This clonotype was seen a single time. This chain uses TRBV29-1 with TRBJ2-3; tentatively, D is TRBD1 (6 bases). Germline values: CDR1 SQVTM, CDR2 ANQGSEA. The ends were cut back, 8 bases at V and 2 bases at J, with 23 bases in the middle. The CDR3 has 16 amino acids. The CDR3 nucleotides are TGCAGCTCTGAAGGGGGTACGGTGGGGAACACAGATACGCAGTATTTT. Amino acids: CSSEGGTVGNTDTQYF.

This clonotype was seen repeatedly, ten times or more. The CDR3 loop is CAWKGKSTKGGTEAFF. CDR3 nucleotides: TGTGCCTGGAAAGGGAAGTCGACGAAGGGGGGAACTGAAGCTTTCTTT. V gene TRBV30 combines with J gene TRBJ1-1, with TRBD1 as a possible D gene (6 bases). The V end was cut by 4 bases, the J end by 5 bases, with 23 bases between. The CDR3 consists of 16 residues. Germline CDR1 and CDR2: GTSNPN and SVGIG (reference sequence).

The V gene is TRBV11-2, the J gene TRBJ2-5; D is uncertain. The CDR3 extends over 14 amino acids. V was clipped by 6 bases and J by 5 bases, with 16 bases between them. Germline lookup yields CDR1 SGHAT and CDR2 FQNNGV. For the CDR3, the DNA is TGTGCCAGCAGAGAGAACGTTTATGGGGAGACCCAGTACTTC. Translating gives CASRENVYGETQYF.

In regard to this clonotype: A junction end diverges from the germline sequence, so it may reflect a read error. The CDR3 sequence: CASSLGQGGPSGANVLTF. The CDR3 bases are TGCGCCAGCAGCTTAGGACAGGGGGGCCCCTCTGGGGCCAACGTCCTAACTTTC. V is TRBV11-2 and J is TRBJ2-6; 10 bases are shared with TRBD1. Germline V gives CDR1 SGHAT, CDR2 FQNNGV. CDR3 size: 18 residues.